These T cell receptor beta chains were read from a single sample in a study of blood T cell repertoires in COVID-19. Profiling relied on immunoSEQ multiplex PCR, and the TCRdb table lists in-frame clones only, not all of them. The repertoire holds about 220,000 clones, with approximately 83% as singletons. Sample: peripheral blood. These receptors originate from a woman in her thirties who had recovered from COVID-19. Each CDR3 is given with its conserved first and last residue. D genes are given only for firm matches. For some rows the clone size is stated as once, few or many, or as a class when expanded; others skip it.

size: NA
D: TRBD2
V: TRBV3-1/TRBV3-2
J: TRBJ2-4
CDR3: CASSPGLAELLAKNIQYF
DNA: TGTGCCAGCAGCCCAGGACTAGCGGAATTGCTAGCCAAAAACATTCAGTACTTC

size: NA
D: NA
V: TRBV28
J: TRBJ1-4
CDR3: CASSPGNNEKLFF
DNA: TGTGCCAGCAGCCCCGGGAATAATGAAAAACTGTTTTTT

size: few
D: NA
V: TRBV2
J: TRBJ1-1
CDR3: CASRTSENTEAFF
DNA: TGTGCCAGCAGAACCAGTGAGAACACTGAAGCTTTCTTT

size: NA
D: NA
V: TRBV29-1
J: TRBJ2-7
CDR3: CSVEAGDRYEQYF
DNA: TGCAGCGTTGAAGCCGGTGACAGATACGAGCAGTACTTC

size: NA
D: TRBD1
V: TRBV11-2
J: TRBJ2-7
CDR3: CASSLGQEPYEQYF
DNA: TGTGCCAGCAGCTTGGGACAGGAGCCCTACGAGCAGTACTTC

size: NA
D: TRBD2
V: TRBV7-8
J: TRBJ2-7
CDR3: CASSLDTSGSSYEQYF
DNA: TGTGCCAGCAGCTTAGATACTAGCGGGAGCTCCTACGAGCAGTACTTC

size: many
D: NA
V: TRBV21-1
J: TRBJ2-1
CDR3: CASRLVPHNEQFF
DNA: TGTGCCAGCAGACTAGTCCCCCACAATGAGCAGTTCTTC

size: NA
D: NA
V: TRBV14
J: TRBJ2-7
CDR3: CASSQKTGLSYEQYF
DNA: TGTGCCAGCAGCCAGAAGACAGGCCTCTCCTACGAGCAGTACTTC

size: NA
D: TRBD1
V: TRBV7-2
J: TRBJ2-7
CDR3: CASSLWDRGDEQYF
DNA: TGTGCCAGCAGCCTTTGGGACAGGGGTGACGAGCAGTACTTC

size: once
D: NA
V: TRBV3-1/TRBV3-2
J: TRBJ2-4
CDR3: CASSQVASPVGIQYF
DNA: TGTGCCAGCAGCCAAGTTGCTAGCCCTGTGGGCATTCAGTACTTC

size: once
D: NA
V: TRBV28
J: TRBJ1-2
CDR3: CASTRQDYGYTF
DNA: TGTGCCAGCACTAGACAGGACTATGGCTACACCTTC

size: NA
D: TRBD1
V: TRBV2
J: TRBJ1-4
CDR3: CASRVQGAHTNEKLFF
DNA: TGTGCCAGCAGAGTGCAGGGGGCGCATACTAATGAAAAACTGTTTTTT

size: few
D: TRBD2
V: TRBV18
J: TRBJ2-7
CDR3: CASSPGRGVSYEQYF
DNA: TGTGCCAGCTCACCAGGGAGGGGCGTTTCCTACGAGCAGTACTTC

size: NA
D: NA
V: TRBV18
J: TRBJ2-7
CDR3: CASSPPSSGSGYEQYF
DNA: TGTGCCAGCTCACCACCGAGCTCTGGGAGCGGCTACGAGCAGTACTTC

size: NA
D: TRBD1
V: TRBV30
J: TRBJ1-6
CDR3: CAWSLAGGLYNSPLHF
DNA: TGTGCCTGGAGTTTGGCAGGGGGACTCTATAATTCACCCCTCCACTTT

size: NA
D: NA
V: TRBV10-3
J: TRBJ1-5
CDR3: CAISESSGRAGQPQHF
DNA: TGTGCCATCAGTGAGTCGTCAGGGAGGGCAGGTCAGCCCCAGCATTTT

size: NA
D: NA
V: TRBV19
J: TRBJ2-7
CDR3: CASSIGGYRGRTLDEQYF
DNA: TGTGCCAGTAGTATAGGAGGCTACCGGGGTAGAACTCTCGACGAGCAGTACTTC

size: NA
D: TRBD1
V: TRBV7-9
J: TRBJ2-7
CDR3: CASGGTGEAYEQYF
DNA: TGTGCCAGCGGAGGGACAGGGGAAGCCTACGAGCAGTACTTC

size: NA
D: TRBD1
V: TRBV19
J: TRBJ1-5
CDR3: CASSWGDRADQPQHF
DNA: TGTGCCAGTAGTTGGGGGGACAGGGCGGATCAGCCCCAGCATTTT

size: NA
D: NA
V: TRBV7-9
J: TRBJ1-1
CDR3: CASSIPGHNTEAFF
DNA: TGTGCCAGCAGCATACCGGGACACAACACTGAAGCTTTCTTT

size: NA
D: TRBD2
V: TRBV7-6
J: TRBJ2-7
CDR3: CASSFGGGAEQYF
DNA: TGTGCCAGCAGCTTTGGGGGAGGGGCCGAGCAGTACTTC

size: few
D: TRBD1
V: TRBV25-1
J: TRBJ1-2
CDR3: CASSDPGTVYGYTF
DNA: TGTGCCAGCAGTGATCCTGGGACAGTATATGGCTACACCTTC

size: NA
D: NA
V: TRBV28
J: TRBJ2-1
CDR3: CASSSTSNEQFF
DNA: TGTGCCAGCAGTTCGACTAGCAATGAGCAGTTCTTC

size: NA
D: TRBD1
V: TRBV6-5
J: TRBJ1-4
CDR3: CASQRQGASEKLFF
DNA: TGTGCCAGCCAACGACAGGGGGCAAGTGAAAAACTGTTTTTT

size: NA
D: NA
V: TRBV7-9
J: TRBJ1-3
CDR3: CASSSTRESGNTIYF
DNA: TGTGCCAGCAGCTCCACGAGGGAATCTGGAAACACCATATATTTT

size: NA
D: TRBD2
V: TRBV2
J: TRBJ2-3
CDR3: CASSRRASGRTDTQYF
DNA: TGTGCCAGCAGCCGCCGGGCTAGCGGGAGGACAGATACGCAGTATTTT

size: NA
D: NA
V: TRBV5-4
J: TRBJ1-1
CDR3: CASSPREDTEAFF
DNA: TGTGCCAGCAGCCCTAGGGAGGACACTGAAGCTTTCTTT

size: NA
D: NA
V: TRBV28
J: TRBJ1-3
CDR3: CASDDRGTIYF
DNA: TGTGCCAGCGACGACCGCGGCACCATATATTTT

size: NA
D: TRBD1
V: TRBV6-6
J: TRBJ2-7
CDR3: CASSRRSHTRGDRAGEQYF
DNA: TGTGCCAGCAGTCGACGATCACACACCCGGGGGGACAGGGCAGGCGAGCAGTACTTC

size: NA
D: NA
V: TRBV7-9
J: TRBJ1-1
CDR3: CASRQDTYTEAFF
DNA: TGTGCCAGCAGACAGGACACTTATACTGAAGCTTTCTTT

size: NA
D: NA
V: TRBV10-3
J: TRBJ2-7
CDR3: CAITLGLEYEQYF
DNA: TGTGCCATCACCTTGGGGCTAGAGTACGAGCAGTACTTC

size: NA
D: NA
V: TRBV6-5
J: TRBJ2-1
CDR3: CASSYYGRTRGDEQFF
DNA: TGTGCCAGCAGTTACTACGGGAGAACACGAGGGGATGAGCAGTTCTTC

size: few
D: NA
V: TRBV28
J: TRBJ2-7
CDR3: CASSPPSGSYEQYF
DNA: TGTGCCAGCAGCCCCCCCAGCGGCTCCTACGAGCAGTACTTC

size: once
D: NA
V: TRBV4-1
J: TRBJ1-5
CDR3: CASSPMTDQPQHF
DNA: TGCGCCAGCAGCCCTATGACAGATCAGCCCCAGCATTTT

size: NA
D: NA
V: TRBV1
J: TRBJ2-2
CDR3: CTSSQAQVPVPGELFF
DNA: TGCACCAGCAGCCAAGCCCAGGTTCCGGTTCCCGGGGAGCTGTTTTTT

size: few
D: NA
V: TRBV21-1
J: TRBJ2-3
CDR3: CASSKIEVAGGTDTQYF
DNA: NA

size: NA
D: NA
V: TRBV14
J: TRBJ2-3
CDR3: CASSQRLRDWEHSDTQYF
DNA: TGTGCCAGCAGCCAAAGGCTACGGGACTGGGAGCACTCAGATACGCAGTATTTT

size: NA
D: TRBD2
V: TRBV18
J: TRBJ2-7
CDR3: CASSLSAGGSYEQYF
DNA: TGTGCCAGCTCACTCTCAGCGGGAGGGTCCTACGAGCAGTACTTC

size: NA
D: TRBD1
V: TRBV18
J: TRBJ2-5
CDR3: CASSPGQARGTQYF
DNA: TGTGCCAGCTCACCCGGACAGGCTCGGGGGACCCAGTACTTC

size: NA
D: NA
V: TRBV5-1
J: TRBJ2-7
CDR3: CASSLYGLPSYEQYF
DNA: TGCGCCAGCAGCTTGTATGGGCTTCCCTCCTACGAGCAGTACTTC

size: NA
D: TRBD1
V: TRBV13
J: TRBJ1-2
CDR3: CASSPGTATVTF
DNA: TGTGCCAGCAGCCCCGGGACAGCAACAGTAACCTTC

size: NA
D: NA
V: TRBV9
J: TRBJ2-5
CDR3: CASTGIRETQYF
DNA: TGTGCCAGTACGGGGATCCGAGAGACCCAGTACTTC

size: NA
D: TRBD1
V: TRBV24-1
J: TRBJ2-1
CDR3: CATSDLSPSGGHEQFF
DNA: TGTGCCACCAGTGATTTAAGTCCTTCAGGGGGTCATGAGCAGTTCTTC

size: NA
D: NA
V: TRBV15
J: TRBJ2-3
CDR3: CATSLTREYTDTQYF
DNA: TGTGCCACCAGCCTGACCAGGGAATACACAGATACGCAGTATTTT